These 24 T cell receptor beta chains were sequenced from one sample in a study of monozygotic twins with cystic fibrosis. Assay used: immunoSEQ multiplex PCR; TCRdb lists only in-frame clones, some missing. The table includes over 25,000 clones, 95% to 98% detected once. Sequencing used blood. The receptor source for this set is a girl under 10 years old with cystic fibrosis.

This clone came up once. As DNA, the CDR3 is TGCGCCAGCAGCCAAGGCAGAACACAGGGAAAGTTCTACACCTTC. This gives the protein CASSQGRTQGKFYTF. The gene calls are TRBV4-3 and TRBJ1-2; D may be TRBD1 (6 bases). V was shortened by 1 base and J by 10 bases, with 19 bases between the two germline ends. The CDR3 sequence is 15 residues long. Per the germline V gene, CDR1 is LGHNA and CDR2 is YSLEER.

This clone was counted a single time. This chain links TRBV6-1 with TRBJ2-1; possibly TRBD1 or TRBD2 for D (5 bases each). The CDR3 is made up of 17 amino acids. V lost 2 bases and J 12 bases, leaving 26 bases between the germline ends. Looked up from germline, CDR1 is MNHNS and CDR2 is SASEGT. This CDR3 reads CASSERIGTVPGRGQFF. CDR3 sequence (DNA): TGTGCCAGCAGTGAACGAATCGGGACGGTACCAGGCCGCGGGCAGTTCTTC.

This rearrangement joins TRBV9 to TRBJ1-1, with D possibly being TRBD1 (6 bases). V was trimmed by 4 bases and J by 1 base, leaving 11 bases between them. CDR3 length: 14 amino acids. CDR1 and CDR2 from the germline V gene are SGDLS and YYNGEE. This CDR3 reads CASSLGQTNTEAFF. In DNA form, the CDR3 reads TGTGCCAGCAGCTTGGGACAAACGAACACTGAAGCTTTCTTT. Based on the CDR3 plus reference TRBV9 and TRBJ1-1, the full variable domain is DSGVTQTPKHLITATGQRVTLRCSPRSGDLSVYWYQQSLDQGLQFLIQYYNGEERAKGNILERFSAQQFPDLHSELNLSSLELGDSALYFCASSLGQTNTEAFFGQGTRLTVV.

The chain links TRBV6-6 to TRBJ1-4, with D tentatively TRBD1 (5 bases). The V gene lost 7 bases and the J gene lost 3 bases, with 15 bases spanning the gap. This CDR3 has 15 residues. Germline values: CDR1 MNHNY, CDR2 SVGAGI (reference sequence). CDR3 DNA sequence: TGTGCCAGCAAAAAAACCGGGACCGCTAATGAAAAACTGTTTTTT. Protein: CASKKTGTANEKLFF.

The rearrangement links TRBV7-9 to TRBJ2-2, with D unclear. This CDR3 comprises 14 residues. The V end was cut by 3 bases, the J end by 2 bases, with 7 bases between. From germline, CDR1 is SEHNR and CDR2 FQNEAQ (reference sequence). The CDR3, as DNA: TGTGCCAGCAGCTTGATCGCAAACACCGGGGAGCTGTTTTTT. Translated: CASSLIANTGELFF. Drawing the rest from reference TRBV7-9 and TRBJ2-2, the complete variable domain is DTGVSQNPRHKITKRGQNVTFRCDPISEHNRLYWYRQTLGQGPEFLTYFQNEAQLEKSRLLSDRFSAERPKGSFSTLEIQRTEQGDSAMYLCASSLIANTGELFFGEGSRLTVL.

The chain joins TRBV7-2 to TRBJ2-2; TRBD2 matches 7 bases. V gave up 5 bases and J gave up 5 bases; unmatched junction bases: 8. The germline V gene has CDR1 SGHTA and CDR2 FQGNSA. The CDR3 runs to 15 residues. The CDR3 DNA reads as TGTGCCAGCAGCAGTCTAGCGGATCCGACCGGGGAGCTGTTTTTT. It translates to CASSSLADPTGELFF.

V usage is TRBV2 and J usage is TRBJ2-7; 8 bases fit TRBD2. Germline CDR1 and CDR2: SNHLY and FYNNEI. The CDR3 runs 13 residues. V was pared by 8 bases and J by 4 bases, with 7 bases of the junction left unmatched. The CDR3 nucleotides are TGTGCCAGCGGTGCGGGGGGCGGGTACGAGCAGTACTTC. This translates into CASGAGGGYEQYF. The complete variable domain, with remaining parts taken from reference TRBV2 and TRBJ2-7, reads EPEVTQTPSHQVTQMGQEVILRCVPISNHLYFYWYRQILGQKVEFLVSFYNNEISEKSEIFDDQFSVERPDGSNFTLKIRSTKLEDSAMYFCASGAGGGYEQYFGPGTRLTVT.

The chain has TRBV2 and TRBJ2-3; TRBD2 agrees at 13 bases. The germline CDR1 and CDR2 sequences are SNHLY and FYNNEI. V gave up 9 bases and J gave up 6 bases; unmatched junction bases: 9. This CDR3 contains 15 residues. CDR3: CARVGLAGDHDTQYF. CDR3 sequence (DNA): TGTGCCAGGGTCGGACTAGCGGGAGATCATGATACGCAGTATTTT.

The chain recombines TRBV5-4 with TRBJ1-1, with a possible D match to TRBD1 (5 bases). The germline V gene has CDR1 SGHNT and CDR2 YYREEE (reference sequence). V lost 1 base, J lost 1 base, and 8 bases lay in between. The CDR3 sequence is 14 residues long. CDR3 DNA: TGTGCCAGCAGCTTGAGGCAGGGGAACACTGAAGCTTTCTTT. Translated, it gives CASSLRQGNTEAFF.

The V call is TRBV14, the J call TRBJ2-7; D is ambiguous. Between the trimmed V and J ends, which lost 1 base and 0 bases, there was a span of 7 bases. The CDR3 is 14 residues long. Germline V CDR1 and CDR2: SGHDN, FVKESK. The CDR3 spells CASSQAINSYEQYF. In nucleotides, the CDR3 is TGTGCCAGCAGCCAAGCAATTAACTCCTACGAGCAGTACTTC. The full variable domain, completed using reference TRBV14 and TRBJ2-7, is EAGVTQFPSHSVIEKGQTVTLRCDPISGHDNLYWYRRVMGKEIKFLLHFVKESKQDESGMPNNRFLAERTGGTYSTLKVQPAELEDSGVYFCASSQAINSYEQYFGPGTRLTVT.

This chain links TRBV7-8 with TRBJ1-1, with 8 bases that match TRBD1. CDR1 SGHVS and CDR2 FQNEAQ come from the germline V gene. This CDR3 has 15 residues. J gave up 2 bases and V 2 bases, and 4 bases lay outside the gene matches. CDR3 in amino acids: CASSLQGADNTEAFF. Written as DNA, the CDR3 is TGTGCCAGCAGCTTACAGGGGGCGGACAACACTGAAGCTTTCTTT.

The chain links TRBV28 to TRBJ2-3; no firm D call. Germline CDR1 reads MDHEN; CDR2 reads SYDVKM. Deletions cut 6 bases from V and 0 bases from J, with 13 bases between. This CDR3 is 15 amino acids long. The CDR3 sequence: CASSPRVPSTDTQYF. The CDR3 DNA reads as TGTGCCAGCAGCCCACGGGTCCCTAGCACAGATACGCAGTATTTT.

This clone was counted once. CDR3 nucleotide sequence: TGTGCCAGCAGTGGGACTAGCGGGACTCACGAGCAGTACTTC. This sequence encodes CASSGTSGTHEQYF. The chain recombines TRBV28 with TRBJ2-7; 13 nucleotides agree with TRBD2. Germline assignment: CDR1 MDHEN and CDR2 SYDVKM. The CDR3 has 14 residues. J lost 5 bases, V lost 5 bases, and 3 bases had no gene match.

The chain carries TRBV4-1 and TRBJ2-3; D possibly corresponds to TRBD1 (6 bases). From germline, CDR1 is MGHRA and CDR2 YSYEKL. The germline V and J ends were trimmed by 2 bases and 1 base, with 10 bases remaining between them. The CDR3 sequence is 15 residues long. CDR3 nucleotide sequence: TGCGCCAGCAGCCAAAGCAGGGGTCGCACAGATACGCAGTATTTT. It specifies CASSQSRGRTDTQYF.

The V gene is TRBV18, the J gene TRBJ1-4; tentatively, D is TRBD1 (6 bases). Germline CDR1 reads KGHSH; CDR2 reads LQKENI. The CDR3 sequence is 17 residues long. V lost 1 base to trimming and J lost 6 bases, with 18 bases between them. DNA of the CDR3: TGTGCCAGCTCACCACGCCTATACAGGGTACAAGATGAAAAACTGTTTTTT. Its protein is CASSPRLYRVQDEKLFF.

The chain combines TRBV29-1 with TRBJ1-1; maybe TRBD1 (6 bases). Germline V gives CDR1 SQVTM, CDR2 ANQGSEA. V lost 1 base, J lost 7 bases, and 25 bases lay in between. This CDR3 has 17 residues. The CDR3 DNA reads as TGCAGCGTTGAAGGACCGGCAGGGGATAGTAAAATGTTTGAAGCTTTCTTT. Protein: CSVEGPAGDSKMFEAFF.

V is TRBV7-9 and J is TRBJ2-1, with 7 positions matching TRBD1. The J segment lost 8 bases and the V segment lost 1 base, leaving 5 bases of the junction unmatched. Germline assignment: CDR1 SEHNR and CDR2 FQNEAQ (reference sequence). The CDR3 has 14 residues. This chain's CDR3 is CASSLGQGGDEQFF. CDR3 nucleotide sequence: TGTGCCAGCAGCTTAGGACAGGGTGGGGATGAGCAGTTCTTC.

Only one count was recorded for this clone. This chain links TRBV7-2 with TRBJ2-2, with a tentative D call TRBD1 (6 bases). Trimming left V 5 bases short and J 4 bases short, with 17 bases between. This CDR3 contains 16 residues. CDR1 and CDR2 (germline): SGHTA, FQGNSA. CDR3 in DNA: TGTGCCAGCAGCCCGGACAGCGCGCCGCGCACCGGGGAGCTGTTTTTT. Protein sequence: CASSPDSAPRTGELFF.

Here the CDR3 reads CASSIRGTGGLHEQYF. The CDR3 region has the DNA TGTGCCAGTAGTATTAGAGGGACAGGGGGCCTCCACGAGCAGTACTTC. The gene calls are TRBV19 and TRBJ2-7; TRBD1 matches at 12 bases. Germline-derived CDR1 and CDR2 are LNHDA and SQIVND (reference sequence). The CDR3 totals 16 residues. The junction had 8 bases not matched to a gene; V was cut back by 3 bases and J by 5 bases.

This clone was observed a single time. This chain uses TRBV2 with TRBJ2-7; no clear D. Between the trimmed V and J ends, which lost 1 base and 5 bases, there was a span of 3 bases. CDR3 length: 11 amino acids. Germline CDR1 and CDR2: SNHLY and FYNNEI. The CDR3 loop reads CASSEDHEQYF. As DNA, the CDR3 is TGTGCCAGCAGTGAAGACCACGAGCAGTACTTC.

CDR3 DNA sequence: TGCGCCAGCAGCCAAGAAGGTAGCGGGCGTCTCAATGAGCAGTTCTTC. It is translated as CASSQEGSGRLNEQFF. This rearrangement joins TRBV4-3 to TRBJ2-1; 7 nucleotides match TRBD2. J lost 6 bases, V lost 0 bases, and 8 bases had no gene match. Germline values: CDR1 LGHNA, CDR2 YSLEER. The CDR3 has 16 amino acids.

The chain recombines TRBV19 with TRBJ2-7, with TRBD1 identical over 8 bases. Germline V gene data show CDR1 as LNHDA and CDR2 as SQIVND (reference sequence). The CDR3 contains 13 residues. The J segment lost 7 bases and the V segment lost 7 bases, leaving 9 bases of the junction unmatched. Written as DNA, the CDR3 is TGTGCCAGTAAGGGGACAGGAAGGGGAGAGCAGTACTTC. Its translation: CASKGTGRGEQYF.

This sequence joins TRBV18 and TRBJ1-1; TRBD1 aligns across 8 bases. In germline, CDR1 is KGHSH, CDR2 LQKENI. V was pared by 2 bases and J by 1 base, with 6 bases of the junction left unmatched. The CDR3 is 16 amino acids. The CDR3 spells CASSPRTGQENTEAFF. CDR3 coding DNA: TGTGCCAGCTCACCAAGGACAGGGCAAGAGAACACTGAAGCTTTCTTT.

This chain joins TRBV6-5 and TRBJ2-3; D gene uncertain. There are 15 residues in the CDR3. V was pared by 6 bases and J by 2 bases, with 15 bases between. CDR1 MNHEY and CDR2 SVGAGI come from the germline V gene. CDR3 region: CASRLLENLTDTQYF. Written as DNA, the CDR3 is TGTGCCAGCAGGCTTCTCGAAAACCTCACAGATACGCAGTATTTT.